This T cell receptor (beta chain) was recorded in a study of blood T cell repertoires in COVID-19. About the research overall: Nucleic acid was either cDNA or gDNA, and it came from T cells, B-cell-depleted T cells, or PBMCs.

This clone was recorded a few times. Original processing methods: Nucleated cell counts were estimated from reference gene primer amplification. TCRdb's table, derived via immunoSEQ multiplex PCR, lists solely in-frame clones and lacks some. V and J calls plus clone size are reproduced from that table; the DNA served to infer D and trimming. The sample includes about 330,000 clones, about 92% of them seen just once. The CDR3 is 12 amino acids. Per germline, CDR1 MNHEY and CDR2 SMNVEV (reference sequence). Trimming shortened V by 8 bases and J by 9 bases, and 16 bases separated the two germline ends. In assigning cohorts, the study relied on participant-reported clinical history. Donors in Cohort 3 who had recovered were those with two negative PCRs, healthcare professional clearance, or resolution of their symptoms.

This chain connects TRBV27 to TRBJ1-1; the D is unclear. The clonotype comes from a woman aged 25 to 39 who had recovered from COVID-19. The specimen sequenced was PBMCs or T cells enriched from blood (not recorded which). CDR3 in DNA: TGTGCCAGCTACGGGAGGAAGCCCCAAGCTTTCTTT. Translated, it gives CASYGRKPQAFF.